These 30 T cell receptor beta chains originate from one sample sequenced in a study of T cells after yellow fever vaccination. MiXCR, applied by TCRdb to the 5' RACE reads, yields one record per CDR3 protein. The sample lists roughly 56,000 distinct CDR3 sequences, approximately 6% occurring once. Source: PBMCs, either bulk or a sorted T-cell subset (CD4+, CD8+, memory, or dextramer-sorted; not recorded which), taken on the day of the yellow fever booster vaccination. The receptors originated from a man between 18 and 35 years old who received the YFV17D yellow fever vaccine.

This clonotype came up many times. This sequence joins TRBV29-1 and TRBJ2-2, with D uncertain. The V gene's germline CDR1 is SQVTM and CDR2 ANQGSEA. Trimming removed 7 bases at V and 1 base at J, with 7 bases between. The CDR3 contains 12 residues. The CDR3 reads CSAYRNTGELFF. The CDR3 nucleotides read TGCAGCGCATACAGGAACACCGGGGAGCTGTTTTTT.

A few counts support this clonotype. V gene TRBV6-6 combines with J gene TRBJ2-1, with 12 bases lining up with TRBD2. Per germline, CDR1 MNHNY and CDR2 SVGAGI (reference sequence). This CDR3 spans 18 amino acids. Trimming at V came to 6 bases and at J to 5 bases, leaving 14 bases not matched to a gene. CDR3 DNA: TGTGCCAGCAGCAGAACTAGCGGGGGGCCGGTCATTCACAATGAGCAGTTCTTC. As protein: CASSRTSGGPVIHNEQFF.

The table lists this clonotype with many counts. V usage is TRBV12-3 or TRBV12-4 and J usage is TRBJ1-1, with a possible D match to TRBD1 (6 bases). V was cut by 1 base and J by 6 bases, with 12 bases left in between. The CDR3 runs 14 residues. The CDR3, as DNA: TGTGCCAGCAGTTTAGGGGGGGCGGGCGCTGAAGCTTTCTTT. Its protein is CASSLGGAGAEAFF.

This clonotype was seen at least ten times. This chain connects TRBV4-2 to TRBJ2-1; D remains ambiguous. V lost 0 bases and J 8 bases, leaving 5 bases between the germline ends. The germline gives CDR1 LGHNA, CDR2 YNFKEQ. The CDR3 sequence is 12 residues long. CDR3 protein: CASSQDRDEQFF. In DNA form, the CDR3 reads TGTGCCAGCAGCCAAGACCGAGATGAGCAGTTCTTC.

This clonotype was detected a few times. DNA of the CDR3: TGTGCCAGCAGCCAAGAGGCAGGGGGCGACGAGCAGTACGTC. Its translation is CASSQEAGGDEQYV. The chain joins TRBV4-2 to TRBJ2-7, with TRBD1 identical over 8 bases. The germline gives CDR1 LGHNA, CDR2 YNFKEQ. CDR3 size: 14 residues. V dropped 0 bases and J dropped 5; count of bases not matched to a gene: 3.

This clonotype was detected a few times. The chain has TRBV6-5 and TRBJ1-1; D not certain. Germline CDR1 and CDR2: MNHEY and SVGAGI. Trimming cost V 5 bases and J 0 bases, with 10 bases left between them. The CDR3 length is 14 residues. CDR3 sequence: CASSPRKLNTEAFF. CDR3 coding DNA: TGTGCCAGCAGTCCCCGGAAGCTGAACACTGAAGCTTTCTTT.

This clonotype was counted between two and nine times. The rearrangement links TRBV5-5 to TRBJ2-7, with D possibly being TRBD2 (5 bases). This CDR3 region has 16 residues. Germline CDR1 and CDR2: SGHKS and YYEKEE (reference sequence). The V end lost 0 bases, the J end lost 5 bases, and 18 bases lay between the germline ends. As DNA, the CDR3 is TGTGCCAGCAGCTTGGCCCCCGGGGTCCTAGGCGACGAGCAGTACGTC. Its translation: CASSLAPGVLGDEQYV.

As DNA, the CDR3 is TGTGCCAGTATAGGGGGGAACGTTGTGTGGGGCACTGAAGCTTTCTTT. Translation gives CASIGGNVVWGTEAFF. The chain links TRBV19 to TRBJ1-1; D is possibly TRBD1 (6 bases). The length of the CDR3 is 16 residues. The V gene lost 7 bases and the J gene lost 4 bases, with 22 bases spanning the gap. Per germline, CDR1 LNHDA and CDR2 SQIVND (reference sequence).

This clonotype came up many times. The V call is TRBV7-9, the J call TRBJ2-3; 8 nucleotides agree with TRBD2. V lost 5 bases, J lost 2 bases, and 9 bases stayed unmatched. The germline V gene encodes CDR1 SEHNR and CDR2 FQNEAQ (reference sequence). This CDR3 is built from 16 residues. The CDR3 nucleotides are TGTGCCAGCAGCGCCCCCCGCGGGGGGCTCACAGATACGCAGTATTTT. Translation: CASSAPRGGLTDTQYF.

This clonotype has more than one count but fewer than ten. This chain connects TRBV4-2 to TRBJ2-3; 11 nucleotides agree with TRBD2. The CDR3 has 14 residues. J lost 6 bases, V lost 4 bases, and 3 bases had no gene match. The germline gives CDR1 LGHNA, CDR2 YNFKEQ. CDR3: CASSLAGGPDTQYF. DNA of the CDR3: TGTGCCAGCAGCCTAGCGGGGGGGCCGGATACGCAGTATTTT.

CDR3 protein: CATSRDLPETQYF. The CDR3 nucleotides are TGTGCCACCAGCAGAGATCTCCCGGAGACCCAGTACTTC. This chain uses TRBV15 with TRBJ2-5, with unresolved D. Trimming cost V 0 bases and J 5 bases, with 7 bases left between them. The CDR3 runs 13 residues. Per germline, CDR1 LNHNV and CDR2 YYDKDF (reference sequence).

The sample holds a few counts of this clonotype. CDR3 nucleotides: TGTGCCAGCAGCGGGAGGGTAAATCAGCCCCAGCATTTT. This codes for CASSGRVNQPQHF. The V gene is TRBV7-8, the J gene TRBJ1-5, with D unclear. The CDR3 contains 13 residues. In germline, CDR1 is SGHVS, CDR2 FQNEAQ. V shed 5 bases and J shed 4 bases, with 9 bases lying between them.

In this sample, this clonotype turned up many times. This chain uses TRBV12-3 or TRBV12-4 with TRBJ2-5; D remains unclear. V lost 2 bases to trimming and J lost 5 bases, with 12 bases between them. This CDR3 comprises 14 residues. The CDR3 DNA reads as TGTGCCAGCAGTTTACGGCTCCCCGGGGAGACCCAGTACTTC. Its translation is CASSLRLPGETQYF.

This clonotype occurred a few times. V is TRBV4-1 and J is TRBJ1-1; a possible D gene is TRBD1 (6 bases). Germline V gives CDR1 MGHRA, CDR2 YSYEKL. The CDR3 has 15 amino acids. V was trimmed by 3 bases and J by 0 bases, leaving 11 bases between them. Here the CDR3 reads CASSQKQGLNTEAFF. DNA of the CDR3: TGCGCCAGCAGCCAGAAACAGGGCCTGAACACTGAAGCTTTCTTT.

This chain links TRBV18 with TRBJ2-3; 8 nucleotides agree with TRBD2. The V and J ends lost 1 base and 5 bases, in that order; junction bases with no gene match: 2. The CDR3 extends over 14 amino acids. The V gene's germline CDR1 is KGHSH and CDR2 LQKENI. The CDR3 nucleotides read TGTGCCAGCTCACCACAAGCGGGGGAAGATACGCAGTATTTT. Translated, it gives CASSPQAGEDTQYF.

In this sample, this clonotype turned up many times. The rearrangement links TRBV4-3 to TRBJ2-1; no clear D gene. Trimming took off 1 base at V and 0 bases at J, with 16 bases between the two ends. The CDR3 is made up of 18 amino acids. Germline-derived CDR1 and CDR2 are LGHNA and YSLEER. The CDR3 DNA follows: TGCGCCAGCAGCCAAGGGTTGGCTGATGTTAGCTCCTACAATGAGCAGTTCTTC. Its protein product is CASSQGLADVSSYNEQFF.

This clonotype was detected only a few times. V usage is TRBV28 and J usage is TRBJ2-7; D tentatively fits TRBD1 or TRBD2 (5 bases each). Trimming stripped 6 bases from V and 2 bases from J, with 14 bases between. Germline V gene data show CDR1 as MDHEN and CDR2 as SYDVKM. This CDR3 has 14 residues. The CDR3, as DNA: TGTGCCAGCAGCCCCTCGGGGCCACCCTACGAGCAGTACGTC. Translated, it gives CASSPSGPPYEQYV.

This clonotype occurred a few times. The chain employs TRBV5-1 and TRBJ2-1, with 9 bases aligning to TRBD1. With 4 bases clipped from V and 8 bases from J, the junction kept 7 bases outside the gene matches. The CDR3 has 14 amino acids. From germline, CDR1 is SGHRS and CDR2 YFSETQ. The CDR3 loop is CASSIGTGFDEQFF. The CDR3 bases are TGCGCCAGCAGCATCGGGACAGGGTTCGATGAGCAGTTCTTC.

This clonotype was found many times. This rearrangement joins TRBV7-6 to TRBJ2-3; TRBD1 agrees at 9 bases. Germline V gene sequence: CDR1 SGHVS, CDR2 FNYEAQ. The CDR3 consists of 16 residues. The trim removed 3 bases at V and 4 bases at J, leaving 8 bases unmatched. CDR3 nucleotide sequence: TGTGCCAGCAGCTTTCACGACAGGGGGAGCGCAGATACGCAGTATTTT. This codes for CASSFHDRGSADTQYF.

The chain has TRBV12-3 or TRBV12-4 and TRBJ1-2; D gene uncertain. This CDR3 region has 14 residues. V lost 6 bases, J lost 11 bases, and 22 bases lay in between. In DNA, the CDR3 is TGTGCCAGCAGCCCTAACCGGGCTTCGGCGGGGTACACCTTC. This codes for CASSPNRASAGYTF.

The CDR3 sequence is CASSLDGGGENEQFF. CDR3 bases: TGCGCCAGCAGCTTGGATGGAGGGGGGGAAAATGAGCAGTTCTTC. The V call is TRBV5-1, the J call TRBJ2-1; possible D gene TRBD2, 7 bases. Trimming left V 0 bases short and J 7 bases short, with 14 bases between. Germline V CDR1 and CDR2: SGHRS, YFSETQ. The length of the CDR3 is 15 residues. The full variable domain, completed using reference TRBV5-1 and TRBJ2-1, is KAGVTQTPRYLIKTRGQQVTLSCSPISGHRSVSWYQQTPGQGLQFLFEYFSETQRNKGNFPGRFSGRQFSNSRSEMNVSTLELGDSALYLCASSLDGGGENEQFFGPGTRLTVL.

This clonotype was seen only a few times. This chain uses TRBV12-3 or TRBV12-4 with TRBJ1-1, with 7 positions matching TRBD1. This CDR3 spans 12 amino acids. Trimming at V came to 6 bases and at J to 4 bases, leaving 2 bases not matched to a gene. CDR3 in DNA: TGTGCCAGCAGACAGGGGAGCACTGAAGCTTTCTTT. This codes for CASRQGSTEAFF.

V usage is TRBV5-1 and J usage is TRBJ2-3; TRBD2 matches at 8 bases. Germline loops: CDR1 SGHRS, CDR2 YFSETQ. With V trimmed by 4 bases and J by 3 bases, 4 bases remained unmatched. The CDR3 contains 14 residues. CDR3 protein: CASSPPGGTDTQYF. CDR3 bases: TGCGCCAGCAGCCCCCCGGGGGGGACAGATACGCAGTATTTT.

This clonotype was recorded a few times. The J gene is TRBJ2-3, the V gene TRBV27, with 8 bases fitting TRBD2. CDR3 length: 18 residues. CDR1 and CDR2 (germline): MNHEY, SMNVEV (reference sequence). Trimming took 1 base from V and 2 from J; bases not matched to a gene: 11. CDR3 in DNA: TGTGCCAGCAGTTTATTACCACCCGGGGGGGCCTTCACAGATACGCAGTATTTT. Its translation is CASSLLPPGGAFTDTQYF.

A few counts support this clonotype. The chain is built from TRBV6-1 and TRBJ1-1, with TRBD1 matching 9 bases. This CDR3 spans 11 amino acids. The germline CDR1 and CDR2 sequences are MNHNS and SASEGT. V lost 4 bases and J lost 10; bases outside the gene matches: 1. CDR3 sequence (DNA): TGTGCCAGCAGTGCGGACAGGGGAGCTTTCTTT. Translating it yields CASSADRGAFF.

This clonotype has a count of ten or more. The V and J genes are TRBV20-1 and TRBJ2-2; D gene unclear. Trimming shortened V by 0 bases and J by 4 bases, and 6 bases separated the two germline ends. In germline, CDR1 is DFQATT, CDR2 SNEGSKA (reference sequence). This CDR3 is built from 13 residues. In DNA form, the CDR3 reads TGCAGTGCTAGAGAACTTACCACCGGGGAGCTGTTTTTT. Protein: CSARELTTGELFF.

This clonotype appeared a few times. The V call is TRBV20-1, the J call TRBJ1-1; D may be TRBD1 (6 bases). V lost 0 bases and J 5 bases, leaving 16 bases between the germline ends. The CDR3 contains 15 residues. Germline V gene sequence: CDR1 DFQATT, CDR2 SNEGSKA (reference sequence). CDR3 sequence reads: CSARDRRRGETEAFF. The CDR3 bases are TGCAGTGCTAGAGATCGGCGCAGGGGAGAGACTGAAGCTTTCTTT.

This clonotype was recorded many times. The genes are TRBV20-1 and TRBJ2-2, with a weak D call TRBD1 (5 bases). The CDR3 totals 14 residues. V gave up 2 bases and J gave up 4 bases, with 11 bases separating them. CDR1 DFQATT and CDR2 SNEGSKA come from the germline V gene (reference sequence). The CDR3 DNA is TGCAGTGCTAGACCAGGGATCAGCACCGGGGAGCTGTTTTTT. Protein product: CSARPGISTGELFF.

The sample holds a few counts of this clonotype. The chain has TRBV5-1 and TRBJ2-3; 8 bases map to TRBD1. There are 14 residues in the CDR3. Trimming cost V 5 bases and J 3 bases; bases outside gene matches: 5. The germline V gene encodes CDR1 SGHRS and CDR2 YFSETQ. CDR3 region: CASSRDRRTDTQYF. CDR3 DNA: TGCGCCAGCAGTCGGGACAGGCGGACAGATACGCAGTATTTT.

This sequence joins TRBV12-3 or TRBV12-4 and TRBJ2-2; D gene ambiguous. This CDR3 comprises 13 residues. V was cut by 3 bases and J by 6 bases, with 8 bases left in between. The CDR3 here is CASSLTGPGELFF. CDR3 nucleotide sequence: TGTGCCAGCAGTTTGACTGGACCCGGGGAGCTGTTTTTT.